This T cell receptor (beta chain) was observed in a study of blood T cell repertoires in COVID-19. The repertoire was sequenced with immunoSEQ multiplex PCR; TCRdb's copy has only in-frame clones and lacks some. In the table there are 100,000 to 150,000 clones, about four fifths of which are singletons. Material: peripheral blood. This sequence was found in a man between 60 and 70 years old with acute or convalescent COVID-19.

The CDR3 DNA sequence: TGTGCCAGCAGCGGAACCGGACAGGCTGGGACTGAAGCTTTCTTT. Translation: CASSGTGQAGTEAFF. The rearrangement uses TRBV2 and TRBJ1-1, with 7 bases fitting TRBD1. V was pared by 6 bases and J by 5 bases, with 12 bases of the junction left unmatched. The CDR3 loop spans 15 amino acids. The germline V gene has CDR1 SNHLY and CDR2 FYNNEI.